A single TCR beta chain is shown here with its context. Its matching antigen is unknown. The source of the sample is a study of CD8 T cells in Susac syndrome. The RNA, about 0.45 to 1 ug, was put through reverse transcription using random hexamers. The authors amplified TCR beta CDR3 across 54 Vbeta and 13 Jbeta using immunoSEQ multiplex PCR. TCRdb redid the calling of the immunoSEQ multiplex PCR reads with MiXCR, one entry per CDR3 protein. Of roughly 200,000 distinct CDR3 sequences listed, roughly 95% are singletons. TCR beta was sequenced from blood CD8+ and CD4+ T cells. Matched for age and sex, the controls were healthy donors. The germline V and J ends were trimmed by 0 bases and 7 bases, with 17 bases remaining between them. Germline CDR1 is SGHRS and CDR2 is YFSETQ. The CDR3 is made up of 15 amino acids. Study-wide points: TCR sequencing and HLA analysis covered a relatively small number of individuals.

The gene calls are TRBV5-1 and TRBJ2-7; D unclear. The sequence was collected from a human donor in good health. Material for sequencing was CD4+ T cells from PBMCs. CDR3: CASSLEPGEISEQYF. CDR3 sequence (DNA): TGCGCCAGCAGCTTGGAACCAGGCGAGATCTCAGAGCAGTACTTC.